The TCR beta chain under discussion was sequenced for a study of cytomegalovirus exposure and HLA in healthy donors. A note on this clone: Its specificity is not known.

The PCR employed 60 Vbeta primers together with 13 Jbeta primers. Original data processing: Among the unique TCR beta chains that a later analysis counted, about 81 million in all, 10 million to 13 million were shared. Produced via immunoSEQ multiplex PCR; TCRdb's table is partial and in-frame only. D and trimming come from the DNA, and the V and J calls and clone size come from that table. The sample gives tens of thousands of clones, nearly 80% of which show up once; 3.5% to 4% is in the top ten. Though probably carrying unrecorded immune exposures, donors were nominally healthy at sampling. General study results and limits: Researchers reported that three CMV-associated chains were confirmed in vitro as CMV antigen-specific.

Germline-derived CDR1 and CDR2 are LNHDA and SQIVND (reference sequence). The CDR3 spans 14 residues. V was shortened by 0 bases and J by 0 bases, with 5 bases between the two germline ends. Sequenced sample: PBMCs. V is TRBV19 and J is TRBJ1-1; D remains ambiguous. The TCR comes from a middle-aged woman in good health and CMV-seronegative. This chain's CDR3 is CASSIDRMNTEAFF. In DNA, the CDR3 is TGTGCCAGTAGTATAGACCGTATGAACACTGAAGCTTTCTTT.